This entry concerns a single T cell receptor beta chain. Per the germline V gene, CDR1 is KGHSH and CDR2 is LQKENI. V shed 2 bases and J 4 bases; nucleotides not matched to a gene: 10. The CDR3 is made up of 17 amino acids. These data are taken from a study of shared T cell receptors in the human thymus. Produced via immunoSEQ multiplex PCR; TCRdb's table is partial and in-frame only. The data show roughly 700,000 clones, with 88% seen just once and 0.01% held by the top ten. These data are also associated with another study on human thymus T cells. Per that study: During corrective heart surgery, resections were taken, and the thymus tissue came from them.

This chain uses TRBV18 with TRBJ2-1; TRBD2 matches 8 bases. The sample consisted of thymocytes. This clonotype was sampled from a boy under two years old with a congenital heart defect. CDR3 nucleotide sequence: TGTGCCAGCTCACCAGTATACGGGAGGGCCCCGTACAATGAGCAGTTCTTC. Its translation is CASSPVYGRAPYNEQFF.